This T cell receptor beta chain was documented in a study of regulatory T cells in long-lasting Graves disease. The CDR3 runs to 15 residues. Germline values: CDR1 SGHNT, CDR2 YENEEA. V was shortened by 1 base and J by 0 bases, with 8 bases between the two germline ends. Building of the TCR beta libraries involved iRepertoire HTBI primers and Arm-PCR of CDR3 regions. TCRdb passed the multiplex PCR reads through MiXCR, listing each CDR3 protein once. The data show fewer than 500,000 distinct CDR3 sequences, roughly 16% seen once. As to time point: newly diagnosed GD, antithyroid drugs for less than 3 months. Extracted RNA from PBMCs served as the source of the TCR library. In the case of this clonotype: A much larger clone lies a single base off, so this may be a read error.

The same data also went into a second study, on T cells in Graves' hyperthyroidism and ophthalmopathy.

The origin of this receptor is a man aged 40-49 years with Graves disease. Sequencing used peripheral blood mononuclear cells (PBMCs), obtained at new diagnosis, from a patient treated with antithyroid drugs. The chain combines TRBV11-3 with TRBJ2-3; D is unresolved. CDR3 nucleotides: TGTGCCAGCAGCTTAGTCCCGAGAAGCACAGATACGCAGTATTTT. Protein product: CASSLVPRSTDTQYF.